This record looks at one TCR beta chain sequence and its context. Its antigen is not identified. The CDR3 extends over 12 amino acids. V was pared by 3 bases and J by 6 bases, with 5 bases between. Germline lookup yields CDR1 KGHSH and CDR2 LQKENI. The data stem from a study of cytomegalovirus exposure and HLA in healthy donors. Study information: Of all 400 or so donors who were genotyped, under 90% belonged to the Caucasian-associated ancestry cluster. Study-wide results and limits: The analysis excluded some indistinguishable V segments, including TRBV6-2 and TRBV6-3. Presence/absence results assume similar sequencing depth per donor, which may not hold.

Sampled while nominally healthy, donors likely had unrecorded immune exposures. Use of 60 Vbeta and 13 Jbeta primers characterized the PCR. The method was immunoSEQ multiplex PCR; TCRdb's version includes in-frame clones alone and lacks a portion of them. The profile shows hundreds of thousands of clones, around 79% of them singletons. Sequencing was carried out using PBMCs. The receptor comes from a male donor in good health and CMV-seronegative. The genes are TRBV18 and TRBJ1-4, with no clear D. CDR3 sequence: CASSPNDEKLFF. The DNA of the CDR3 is TGTGCCAGCTCACCCAATGATGAAAAACTGTTTTTT.